A selection of T cell receptor beta chains follows, all from one sample in a study of siplizumab effects on memory and regulatory T cells. Profiling relied on immunoSEQ multiplex PCR, and the TCRdb table lists in-frame clones only, not all of them. The repertoire includes fewer than 120,000 clones, about nine tenths of them detected once, and 1.3% sits in the top ten. Material for sequencing was CD4+ T cells sorted from blood. The receptor set was obtained from a human donor in good health. CDR3s include the opening cysteine and the closing phenylalanine or tryptophan. A D gene is named only where the DNA matches it firmly. Clone size is given for some rows only: seen once, a few or many times, or a class if the clone is expanded.

J: TRBJ1-5
size: .
D: .
V: TRBV19
CDR3: CASSKQGWGNQPQHF
DNA: TGTGCCAGTAGCAAACAGGGTTGGGGCAATCAGCCCCAGCATTTT

J: TRBJ1-1
size: few
D: .
V: TRBV29-1
CDR3: CSVGGWNTEAFF
DNA: TGCAGCGTTGGGGGTTGGAACACTGAAGCTTTCTTT

J: TRBJ1-6
size: .
D: .
V: TRBV5-1
CDR3: CASSTTADNSPLHF
DNA: TGCGCCAGCAGCACGACAGCGGATAATTCACCCCTCCACTTT

J: TRBJ2-1
size: .
D: .
V: TRBV20-1
CDR3: CSASKGHEQFF
DNA: TGCAGTGCTAGTAAGGGCCATGAGCAGTTCTTC

J: TRBJ2-6
size: .
D: TRBD2
V: TRBV10-3
CDR3: CAISGAGLAGAGANVLTF
DNA: TGTGCCATCAGTGGGGCGGGACTAGCGGGGGCTGGGGCCAACGTCCTGACTTTC

J: TRBJ2-5
size: .
D: .
V: TRBV7-2
CDR3: CASSAGHQETQYF
DNA: TGTGCCAGCAGCGCGGGACACCAAGAGACCCAGTACTTC

J: TRBJ2-7
size: .
D: .
V: TRBV6-5
CDR3: CASRRTGAYEQYF
DNA: TGTGCCAGCAGGAGGACTGGAGCCTACGAGCAGTACTTC

J: TRBJ1-2
size: .
D: .
V: TRBV6-1
CDR3: CASSDTGLNYGYTF
DNA: TGTGCCAGCAGTGACACAGGGTTGAACTATGGCTACACCTTC

J: TRBJ2-3
size: .
D: TRBD2
V: TRBV5-1
CDR3: CASSLVASGGPADTQYF
DNA: TGCGCCAGCAGCTTGGTTGCTAGCGGGGGGCCCGCGGATACGCAGTATTTT

J: TRBJ2-7
size: .
D: .
V: TRBV6-5
CDR3: CASSWGPESEQYF
DNA: TGTGCCAGCAGTTGGGGGCCCGAAAGCGAGCAGTACTTC

J: TRBJ2-1
size: .
D: TRBD1
V: TRBV15
CDR3: CATSSWDRGKGEQFF
DNA: TGTGCCACCAGCAGTTGGGACAGGGGAAAAGGGGAGCAGTTCTTC

J: TRBJ2-2
size: once
D: TRBD1
V: TRBV7-9
CDR3: CASNRGRSTGELFF
DNA: TGTGCCAGCAACAGGGGGCGTAGCACCGGGGAGCTGTTTTTT

J: TRBJ2-7
size: .
D: TRBD1
V: TRBV5-6
CDR3: CASSFRQGREQYF
DNA: TGTGCCAGCAGCTTTCGACAGGGACGCGAGCAGTACTTC

J: TRBJ1-5
size: .
D: .
V: TRBV5-1
CDR3: CASSLDTQNQPQHF
DNA: TGCGCCAGCAGCTTGGACACTCAAAATCAGCCCCAGCATTTT

J: TRBJ2-7
size: .
D: .
V: TRBV6-1
CDR3: CASSEMGGISYEQYF
DNA: TGTGCCAGCAGTGAAATGGGGGGAATTTCCTACGAGCAGTACTTC

J: TRBJ2-3
size: .
D: .
V: TRBV6-6
CDR3: CASSTAGGDPDTQYF
DNA: TGTGCCAGCAGCACCGCCGGAGGGGACCCAGATACGCAGTATTTT

J: TRBJ2-1
size: once
D: TRBD2
V: TRBV13
CDR3: CASSPWTSENEQFF
DNA: TGTGCCAGCAGCCCGTGGACTAGCGAAAATGAGCAGTTCTTC

J: TRBJ1-6
size: .
D: .
V: TRBV6-4
CDR3: CASSETGTSSPLHF
DNA: TGTGCCAGCAGTGAGACAGGTACCTCTTCACCCCTCCACTTT

J: TRBJ2-7
size: .
D: .
V: TRBV13
CDR3: CASSLLGGYEQYF
DNA: TGTGCCAGCAGCTTACTTGGAGGCTACGAGCAGTACTTC

J: TRBJ2-3
size: .
D: .
V: TRBV9
CDR3: CASSVAKDTQYF
DNA: TGTGCCAGCAGCGTAGCCAAAGATACGCAGTATTTT

J: TRBJ2-2
size: .
D: .
V: TRBV7-8
CDR3: CASNFLGRRMNTGELFF
DNA: TGTGCCAGCAATTTCCTCGGCCGGCGGATGAACACCGGGGAGCTGTTTTTT

J: TRBJ1-2
size: .
D: .
V: TRBV11-2
CDR3: CASRSGSPNYGYTF
DNA: TGTGCCAGCAGGTCGGGATCCCCGAACTATGGCTACACCTTC

J: TRBJ1-4
size: .
D: TRBD1
V: TRBV27
CDR3: CASSPSGTVGKLFF
DNA: TGTGCCAGCAGTCCCTCCGGGACAGTGGGGAAACTGTTTTTT